The rows below give T cell receptor delta chains drawn from one sample of a study of gamma-delta chains in newborns, infants, children. TCRdb re-identified clones in the reads via CATT. The sample has about 3,200 delta-chain clones, 52% seen once; the top ten hold approximately 6%. The sample consisted of blood. The receptor source for this set is a child who received the measles vaccine. Each CDR3 is given with its conserved first and last residue. Fields, in order: clone size, V gene, J gene, D gene, CDR3 protein, CDR3 DNA. The D gene is left open where the match is weak. Part of the rows lack a size; the others show once, few, many or a class for expanded clones.

NA	TRDV2	TRDJ1	TRDD3	CACDVLLGDTRSDLSDKLIF	TGTGCCTGCGACGTTTTACTGGGGGATACGCGTTCAGACCTCTCCGATAAACTCATCTTT
NA	TRDV3	TRDJ1	NA	CALRRAWAYTDKLIF	TGTGCCTTACGGAGGGCCTGGGCGTACACCGATAAACTCATCTTT
large	TRDV2	TRDJ3	NA	CACDTWGSSSWDTRQMFF	TGTGCCTGTGACACCTGGGGGTCGAGCTCCTGGGACACCCGACAGATGTTTTTC
NA	TRDV2	TRDJ3	NA	CACDAVLGDTPSSWDTRQMFF	TGTGCCTGTGACGCCGTACTGGGAGATACCCCAAGCTCCTGGGACACCCGACAGATGTTTTTC
few	TRDV2	TRDJ1	TRDD3	CACDPIPTRLLGEIHRDKLIF	TGTGCCTGTGACCCTATTCCTACGAGGTTACTGGGGGAGATACACCGCGATAAACTCATCTTT
medium-sized	TRDV2	TRDJ1	TRDD3	CACDLLWGIRYTDKLIF	TGTGCCTGTGACCTACTCTGGGGGATACGGTACACCGATAAACTCATCTTT
NA	TRDV1	TRDJ1	TRDD3	CALGELPKFSYRVTGGYARTDKLIF	TGTGCTCTTGGGGAACTTCCAAAATTTTCCTACCGTGTTACTGGGGGATACGCAAGGACCGATAAACTCATCTTT
large	TRDV2	TRDJ2	TRDD3	CACDVLGETAQLFF	TGTGCCTGTGACGTACTGGGGGAGACAGCACAACTCTTCTTT
medium-sized	TRDV1	TRDJ2	NA	CALGGYGNGPLTAQLFF	TGTGCTCTTGGGGGGTACGGGAACGGGCCTTTGACAGCACAACTCTTCTTT
NA	TRDV2	TRDJ3	TRDD3	CACDLTGGYSWDTRQMFF	TGCGCCTGTGACCTTACTGGGGGATACTCCTGGGACACCCGACAGATGTTTTTC
NA	TRAV29/DV5	TRDJ1	TRDD3	CAARWPSPRTGGLYTDKLIF	TGTGCAGCAAGATGGCCTTCCCCACGTACTGGGGGTTTGTACACCGATAAACTCATCTTT
few	TRDV1	TRDJ1	TRDD3	CALGEHRLPRLLGDYTDKLIF	TGTGCTCTTGGGGAACACCGGCTCCCTCGTTTACTGGGGGATTACACCGATAAACTCATCTTT
large	TRDV2	TRDJ3	TRDD3	CACDTVLGDVSWDTRQMFF	TGTGCCTGTGACACCGTACTGGGGGATGTCTCCTGGGACACCCGACAGATGTTTTTC
few	TRDV2	TRDJ1	TRDD3	CACDTISVTPITGGHTDKLIF	TGTGCCTGTGACACAATTTCCGTTACTCCGATTACTGGGGGGCACACCGATAAACTCATCTTT
large	TRDV2	TRDJ2	TRDD3	CACEKLGDPTAQLFF	TGTGCCTGTGAAAAACTGGGGGATCCTACAGCACAACTCTTCTTT
medium-sized	TRDV2	TRDJ1	TRDD3	CACDTGFLGDTTDKLIF	TGTGCCTGTGACACCGGTTTCCTGGGGGATACTACCGATAAACTCATCTTT
few	TRDV2	TRDJ1	TRDD3	CACDTVGLGETMGKLIF	TGTGCCTGTGACACCGTCGGACTGGGGGAAACAATGGGTAAACTCATCTTT
few	TRDV2	TRDJ1	TRDD3	CACDTAFHSTGGYGGKLIF	TGTGCCTGTGACACTGCCTTCCACAGTACTGGGGGATACGGCGGTAAACTCATCTTT
few	TRDV2	TRDJ3	TRDD3	CACDSAQGGYPWDTRQMFF	TGTGCCTGTGACAGCGCCCAAGGGGGATATCCCTGGGACACCCGACAGATGTTTTTC
once	TRAV29/DV5	TRDJ1	NA	CAASEGKGTDLIRSGNDKLIF	TGTGCAGCAAGCGAGGGGAAGGGTACTGATCTGATACGATCCGGTAACGATAAACTCATCTTT
NA	TRDV2	TRDJ3	TRDD3	CACDTVMVGDSSSWDTRQMFF	TGTGCCTGTGACACCGTGATGGTGGGGGATTCGAGCTCCTGGGACACCCGACAGATGTTTTTC
NA	TRDV2	TRDJ3	TRDD3	CACDTYWGIGSWDTRQMFF	TGTGCCTGTGACACGTACTGGGGGATAGGCTCCTGGGACACCCGACAGATGTTTTTC
NA	TRDV1	TRDJ1	TRDD3	CALGGSWGYWGIDPYTDKLIF	TGTGCTCTTGGGGGGTCCTGGGGATACTGGGGGATAGATCCGTACACCGACAAACTCATCTTT
few	TRDV2	TRDJ2	NA	CACDTVEALTAQLFF	TGTGCCTGTGACACGGTAGAGGCTTTGACAGCACAACTCTTCTTT
few	TRAV29/DV5	TRDJ1	TRDD3	CAASFPTGFSGGYVYTDKLIF	TGTGCAGCAAGCTTTCCTACGGGTTTTAGTGGGGGATACGTGTACACCGATAAACTCATCTTT
NA	TRDV1	TRDJ1	NA	CALGELTLPRLGVLGDTDKLIF	TGTGCTCTTGGGGAACTTACCCTTCCTCGTCTCGGAGTACTGGGGGACACCGATAAACTCATCTTT
NA	TRDV2	TRDJ1	TRDD3	CACDTVGSGGCKLIF	TGTGCCTGTGACACCGTGGGGAGTGGGGGATGTAAACTCATCTTT
few	TRDV2	TRDJ3	TRDD3	CACDTWGYNEGSSWDTRQMFF	TGTGCCTGTGACACCTGGGGATACAACGAGGGAAGCTCCTGGGACACCCGACAGATGTTTTTC
few	TRDV2	TRDJ3	TRDD3	CACDTTGGLSSWDTRQMFF	TGTGCCTGTGACACGACTGGGGGTCTTAGCTCCTGGGACACCCGACAGATGTTTTTC
large	TRDV2	TRDJ3	TRDD3	CACDTGGYADWDTRQMFF	TGTGCCTGTGACACTGGGGGATACGCGGACTGGGACACCCGACAGATGTTTTTC
NA	TRDV2	TRDJ1	TRDD3	CACTPLGDPGGTDKLIF	TGTGCCTGTACCCCGTTGGGGGATCCGGGGGGCACCGATAAACTCATCTTT
NA	TRDV2	TRDJ1	NA	CACDTLEPREGDDTDKLIF	TGTGCCTGTGACACCTTGGAGCCCCGAGAGGGGGACGACACCGATAAACTCATCTTT